The 21 T cell receptor beta chains below come from one sample, sequenced in a study of blood T cell repertoires in COVID-19. TCRdb keeps only in-frame clones here, not all; method: immunoSEQ multiplex PCR. The profile covers 180,000 or so clones, with approximately 83% appearing a single time and under 3% taken by the ten largest. The specimen sequenced was peripheral blood. The receptors stem from a human donor with acute or convalescent COVID-19. The donor label of this sample is uncertain.

This clone was found a few times. The chain is built from TRBV4-1 and TRBJ1-3; D remains unclear. The germline CDR1 and CDR2 sequences are MGHRA and YSYEKL. With 3 bases removed from V and 2 bases from J, the gap between germline ends came to 11 bases. This CDR3 has 15 residues. CDR3 coding DNA: TGCGCCAGCAGCCAGGTCGGTATGGCTGGAAACACCATATATTTT. Translating gives CASSQVGMAGNTIYF.

The chain employs TRBV5-1 and TRBJ2-1; D possibly corresponds to TRBD2 (5 bases). The CDR3 consists of 17 residues. V was shortened by 1 base and J by 5 bases, with 19 bases between the two germline ends. Germline V gene lookup returns CDR1 SGHRS and CDR2 YFSETQ. CDR3 bases: TGCGCCAGCAGCTTGAGCCGGGTGGTGGGAGTCCACAATGAGCAGTTCTTC. It codes for CASSLSRVVGVHNEQFF.

The chain couples TRBV5-4 to TRBJ2-7; 8 nucleotides match TRBD1. Germline loops: CDR1 SGHNT, CDR2 YYREEE (reference sequence). CDR3 length: 16 amino acids. J was trimmed by 3 bases and V by 0 bases; bases with no gene match: 8. The CDR3 protein is CASSLGVAGGIYEQYF. CDR3 DNA: TGTGCCAGCAGCTTGGGCGTGGCAGGGGGCATCTACGAGCAGTACTTC.

This clone was found a few times. The gene calls are TRBV7-2 and TRBJ2-7; the match to TRBD2 covers 13 bases. The CDR3 spans 15 residues. V was pared by 4 bases and J by 6 bases, with 6 bases of the junction left unmatched. Germline V gives CDR1 SGHTA, CDR2 FQGNSA. The CDR3 nucleotides are TGTGCCAGCAGCTCGAGGACTAGCGGGAGCCTCGAGCAGTACTTC. This gives the protein CASSSRTSGSLEQYF.

V gene TRBV5-1 combines with J gene TRBJ2-5; a weak D match, TRBD2 (6 bases). Trimming shortened V by 0 bases and J by 2 bases, and 14 bases separated the two germline ends. CDR3 size: 16 residues. Looked up from germline, CDR1 is SGHRS and CDR2 is YFSETQ. CDR3 sequence reads: CASSLGLLGLQETQYF. The CDR3 coding sequence is TGCGCCAGCAGCTTGGGGTTACTGGGACTGCAAGAGACCCAGTACTTC.

Comments on this clone: This may be a read error, as it is one base from a much larger clone. The chain combines TRBV11-3 with TRBJ1-1, with D maybe TRBD1 (5 bases). CDR1 SGHNT and CDR2 YENEEA come from the germline V gene. V was pared by 4 bases and J by 1 base, with 7 bases between. The CDR3 is 13 residues long. CDR3 sequence reads: CASSSGGNTEAFF. The CDR3 nucleotides are TGTGCCAGCAGCTCCGGGGGGAACACTGAAGCTTTCTTT.

This chain uses TRBV18 with TRBJ2-7; TRBD1 matches at 9 bases. The germline CDR1 and CDR2 sequences are KGHSH and LQKENI. CDR3 length: 16 residues. After removal of 3 bases from V and 7 bases from J, the junction contained 13 bases not matched to a gene. CDR3 amino acids: CASSPSTGGPFGEQYF. DNA for the CDR3: TGTGCCAGCTCACCCTCGACAGGGGGACCTTTTGGAGAGCAGTACTTC.

The chain combines TRBV4-1 with TRBJ2-6; tentative D call: TRBD2 (5 bases). The CDR3 runs 17 residues. V was shortened by 1 base and J by 0 bases, with 10 bases between the two germline ends. In germline, CDR1 is MGHRA, CDR2 YSYEKL. The CDR3, as DNA: TGCGCCAGCAGCCAAGGAGGGTTGAGCTCTGGGGCCAACGTCCTGACTTTC. Translation gives CASSQGGLSSGANVLTF.

The chain recombines TRBV27 with TRBJ2-3, with 11 positions matching TRBD2. The V gene end was trimmed by 7 bases and the J gene end by 6 bases; junction bases not matched to a gene: 6. Germline lookup yields CDR1 MNHEY and CDR2 SMNVEV (reference sequence). The CDR3 consists of 14 residues. The CDR3 nucleotides read TGTGCCAGCACCAAGACTAGCGGGATTGATACGCAGTATTTT. The encoded protein is CASTKTSGIDTQYF.

The chain couples TRBV18 to TRBJ1-2; 7 bases fit TRBD1. The ends lost 4 bases at V and 7 bases at J; junction bases unmatched: 12. The CDR3 is 15 residues long. Germline-derived CDR1 and CDR2 are KGHSH and LQKENI. The CDR3 loop is CASSLSTGIQAGYTF. Here the CDR3 DNA reads TGTGCCAGCTCACTTTCGACAGGGATACAAGCTGGCTACACCTTC.

This chain uses TRBV12-3 or TRBV12-4 with TRBJ1-4; 7 bases align to TRBD1. Trimming cost V 6 bases and J 8 bases; bases outside gene matches: 6. The CDR3 is made up of 13 amino acids. CDR3 loop: CASRLGQPEKLFF. Here the CDR3 DNA reads TGTGCCAGCAGGCTGGGACAGCCCGAAAAACTGTTTTTT.

The chain combines TRBV21-1 with TRBJ2-1; TRBD2, the table's D call, lacks a check against the DNA. TRBV21-1 counts as a pseudogene. The CDR3 runs 14 residues. CDR3 nucleotide sequence: TGTGCCAGCCAAAAGCCCTCGGTATGCAATGAGCAGTTCTTC. Translated, it gives CASQKPSVCNEQFF.

The chain links TRBV19 to TRBJ2-5; 10 bases map to TRBD2. CDR3 size: 16 residues. The germline CDR1 and CDR2 sequences are LNHDA and SQIVND (reference sequence). Trimming at V came to 5 bases and at J to 4 bases, leaving 10 bases not matched to a gene. The DNA for the CDR3 is TGTGCCAGTAGTCCCTGGACTAGCGGTCGGTTAGAGACCCAGTACTTC. Translation: CASSPWTSGRLETQYF.

The chain recombines TRBV30 with TRBJ1-5, with D possibly being TRBD1 (5 bases). CDR1 is GTSNPN and CDR2 is SVGIG in the germline V gene (reference sequence). V was pared by 5 bases and J by 4 bases, with 18 bases between. The CDR3 runs 15 residues. In DNA form, the CDR3 reads TGTGCCTGGGGGGCGGGTGTTGAGAGGAATCAGCCCCAGCATTTT. Translation gives CAWGAGVERNQPQHF. The entire variable domain, with the rest obtained from reference TRBV30 and TRBJ1-5, is as follows: SQTIHQWPATLVQPVGSPLSLECTVEGTSNPNLYWYRQAAGRGLQLLFYSVGIGQISSEVPQNLSASRPQDRQFILSSKKLLLSDSGFYLCAWGAGVERNQPQHFGDGTRLSIL.

The CDR3 DNA reads TGTGCCAGCAGTGAGAGAGGGACAGGGGGCGGTAAGAACGAGCAGTACTTC. Its protein is CASSERGTGGGKNEQYF. The J gene is TRBJ2-7, the V gene TRBV2, with 12 bases aligning to TRBD1. Germline CDR1 SNHLY, CDR2 FYNNEI. The CDR3 has 17 residues. The ends lost 3 bases at V and 5 bases at J; junction bases unmatched: 11.

The chain employs TRBV6-4 and TRBJ2-3, with 8 bases identical to TRBD2. CDR3 length: 14 residues. Germline V gene lookup returns CDR1 MRHNA and CDR2 SNTAGT. V lost 6 bases to trimming and J lost 4 bases; unmatched junction nucleotides: 6. CDR3 coding DNA: TGTGCCAGCAGCGTGGAGCGGGAGTCAGATACGCAGTATTTT. Translating it yields CASSVERESDTQYF.

The chain couples TRBV20-1 to TRBJ2-1; 9 nucleotides agree with TRBD2. Germline CDR1 is DFQATT and CDR2 is SNEGSKA (reference sequence). The CDR3 is 14 amino acids. The V segment lost 3 bases and the J segment 10 bases; nucleotides outside the gene matches: 10. This CDR3 reads CSASSGRGGGEQFF. The CDR3 DNA reads as TGCAGTGCTAGTAGCGGGAGAGGGGGCGGGGAGCAGTTCTTC.

This clone was counted a single time. The chain recombines TRBV29-1 with TRBJ2-7; D might be TRBD1 (6 bases). The ends were cut back, 4 bases at V and 3 bases at J, with 19 bases in the middle. Germline CDR1 and CDR2: SQVTM and ANQGSEA. This CDR3 region has 15 residues. As DNA, the CDR3 is TGCAGCGTTGCGGCCCCATCGGGCAGGGGCTACGAGCAGTACTTC. Its protein is CSVAAPSGRGYEQYF.

Here the CDR3 reads CASSFLGPGQPQHF. The DNA for the CDR3 is TGTGCCAGCAGCTTTTTGGGTCCGGGGCAGCCCCAGCATTTT. The V gene is TRBV11-2, the J gene TRBJ1-5; D is unclear. This CDR3 is 14 amino acids long. Per the germline V gene, CDR1 is SGHAT and CDR2 is FQNNGV. Trimming took off 3 bases at V and 7 bases at J, with 13 bases between the two ends.

This clone was observed a single time. The genes are TRBV7-8 and TRBJ2-1, with a weak D call TRBD1 (5 bases). Germline V gene data show CDR1 as SGHVS and CDR2 as FQNEAQ. Trimming left V 1 base short and J 10 bases short, with 20 bases between. The CDR3 is made up of 16 amino acids. CDR3 bases: TGTGCCAGCAGCTTAGTGGAAGGCAGGGCCATGCTGGAGCAGTTCTTC. Its translation: CASSLVEGRAMLEQFF.

This clone came up a few times. This chain joins TRBV2 and TRBJ2-7; 8 bases match TRBD1. CDR1 is SNHLY, CDR2 FYNNEI, per germline. V lost 5 bases and J lost 2; bases outside the gene matches: 8. This CDR3 is built from 15 residues. The CDR3 spells CASSSQGARPYEQYF. In DNA, the CDR3 is TGTGCCAGCAGTTCCCAGGGGGCCCGACCCTACGAGCAGTACTTC.